Sequencing of this T cell receptor (beta chain) was carried out in a study of human T cells and chemical hapten exposure. The study's findings and limits: Patch test score was positively correlated with the counts of TCRs that had expanded at PT1.

Time point here: patch test 2, 6 weeks after DPC sensitization. Documented treatment: therapeutic diphenylcyclopropenone sensitization with weekly scalp DPC. Suited to DPC and affected by alopecia, the donors ranged from 18 to 70 years old. With respect to this clonotype: What it recognizes is unknown.

TCRdb used MiXCR to reprocess the RACE reads, holding one entry per CDR3 protein. Of under 450,000 distinct CDR3 sequences listed, under 6.5% are singletons. The source of this sequence is a woman between 18 and 30 years old with alopecia areata. Some clones in this sample may be carry-over from other donors' samples. The sample consisted of whole blood, taken in connection with sensitization to the hapten diphenylcyclopropenone (DPC).

CDR3 sequence (DNA): TGTGCCAGCAGGCCTCTCGCCGGGGCCAACGTCCTGACTTTC. Translated, it gives CASRPLAGANVLTF. The chain recombines TRBV27 with TRBJ2-6; D gene uncertain. Germline CDR1 and CDR2: MNHEY and SMNVEV (reference sequence). The V end was cut by 6 bases, the J end by 4 bases, with 10 bases between. This CDR3 has 14 amino acids.